These 19 T cell receptor beta chains were all obtained from the same sample, sequenced in a study of blood T cell repertoires in COVID-19. TCRdb's copy holds only in-frame clones and misses some; the assay was immunoSEQ multiplex PCR. The table includes over 90,000 clones, about four fifths detected once. Sequencing was done on a sample of peripheral blood. The receptors come from a human donor in a cohort sampled during active COVID-19.

The chain carries TRBV3-1 (or the pseudogene TRBV3-2) and TRBJ2-7; possible D gene TRBD2, 6 bases. The CDR3 has 14 amino acids. V shed 1 base and J shed 6 bases, with 13 bases lying between them. Germline V gene sequence: CDR1 LGHDT, CDR2 YNNKEL (reference sequence). The CDR3 region is CASSQVATRFEQYF. The DNA for the CDR3 is TGTGCCAGCAGCCAAGTGGCGACTAGGTTCGAGCAGTACTTC.

The rearrangement joins TRBV7-9 to TRBJ1-2; D is uncertain. Germline V gene sequence: CDR1 SEHNR, CDR2 FQNEAQ (reference sequence). V lost 1 base to trimming and J lost 5 bases, with 11 bases between them. This CDR3 region has 14 residues. CDR3 sequence (DNA): TGTGCCAGCAGCTTAGATTTCACAGCTTATGGCTACACCTTC. This encodes CASSLDFTAYGYTF. The full variable domain, its missing parts supplied by reference TRBV7-9 and TRBJ1-2, is DTGVSQNPRHKITKRGQNVTFRCDPISEHNRLYWYRQTLGQGPEFLTYFQNEAQLEKSRLLSDRFSAERPKGSFSTLEIQRTEQGDSAMYLCASSLDFTAYGYTFGSGTRLTVV.

The gene calls are TRBV6-1 and TRBJ1-5; possibly TRBD1 for D (5 bases). CDR3 length equals 14 residues. Germline lookup yields CDR1 MNHNS and CDR2 SASEGT. Trimming left V 2 bases short and J 3 bases short, with 8 bases between. The chain's CDR3 is CASSEQGDNQPQHF. The CDR3 DNA is TGTGCCAGCAGTGAACAGGGCGACAATCAGCCCCAGCATTTT.

J is TRBJ2-1 and V is TRBV7-2, with a weak D call TRBD2 (6 bases). V was trimmed by 1 base and J by 9 bases, leaving 16 bases between them. CDR1 is SGHTA, CDR2 FQGNSA, per germline. The CDR3 sequence is 15 residues long. In DNA, the CDR3 is TGTGCCAGCAGCTTAGTAAGTCTAGCGAATAGTGAGCAGTTCTTC. This codes for CASSLVSLANSEQFF.

J is TRBJ1-6 and V is TRBV18, with no clear D. The CDR3 covers 13 residues. The germline V gene has CDR1 KGHSH and CDR2 LQKENI. V lost 1 base and J 8 bases, leaving 6 bases between the germline ends. The CDR3 here is CASSPHSDSPLHF. The CDR3 DNA reads TGTGCCAGCTCACCACACAGTGATTCACCCCTCCACTTT.

The CDR3 loop reads CASSPSGQNSGNTIYF. CDR3 nucleotides: TGTGCCAGCAGCCCCTCGGGACAGAACTCTGGAAACACCATATATTTT. This chain uses TRBV3-1 (or the pseudogene TRBV3-2) with TRBJ1-3; 7 bases are a match to TRBD1. This CDR3 spans 16 amino acids. The V and J ends lost 4 bases and 0 bases, in that order; junction bases with no gene match: 6. Germline values: CDR1 LGHDT, CDR2 YNNKEL (reference sequence).

This chain links TRBV12-3 or TRBV12-4 with TRBJ1-2; 9 bases agree with TRBD1. Unmatched junction bases numbered 5, after V lost 10 bases and J lost 5 bases. CDR3 length equals 12 residues. CDR3 sequence: CAIRQGGYGYTF. In DNA, the CDR3 is TGTGCCATCCGACAGGGGGGTTATGGCTACACCTTC.

V gene TRBV27 combines with J gene TRBJ2-7; D not certain. The V and J ends lost 5 bases and 2 bases respectively, with 10 bases between them. Germline-derived CDR1 and CDR2 are MNHEY and SMNVEV (reference sequence). This CDR3 has 13 residues. The CDR3 DNA reads TGTGCCAGCAGTCCCAACAGACCCTACGAGCAGTACTTC. Its protein is CASSPNRPYEQYF.

This sequence joins TRBV7-8 and TRBJ2-1; the D is unclear. This CDR3 contains 11 residues. V lost 5 bases and J 7 bases, leaving 6 bases between the germline ends. CDR1 is SGHVS, CDR2 FQNEAQ, per germline. The CDR3 DNA follows: TGTGCCAGCAGCCGCAGAAATGAGCAGTTCTTC. It translates to CASSRRNEQFF.

The rearrangement joins TRBV28 to TRBJ1-5; D not resolved. The CDR3 length is 16 residues. Germline CDR1 reads MDHEN; CDR2 reads SYDVKM. V was cut by 6 bases and J by 1 base, with 16 bases left in between. The CDR3 DNA reads TGTGCCAGCAGCTCCCCCAGCGGGTTGAGCAATCAGCCCCAGCATTTT. As protein: CASSSPSGLSNQPQHF.

The chain joins TRBV10-2 to TRBJ1-5; no clear D gene. Germline V gene sequence: CDR1 WSHSY, CDR2 SAAADI. The CDR3 runs to 13 residues. Trimming took 2 bases from V and 2 from J, leaving 4 bases between them. CDR3: CASSERGNQPQHF. The DNA for the CDR3 is TGCGCCAGCAGTGAGCGGGGCAATCAGCCCCAGCATTTT.

The chain is built from TRBV28 and TRBJ1-1; possibly TRBD1 for D (6 bases). From germline, CDR1 is MDHEN and CDR2 SYDVKM. V lost 5 bases, J lost 4 bases, and 14 bases lay in between. The CDR3 has 14 residues. CDR3 DNA sequence: TGTGCCAGCAGTCGCAGGGGAAGTGTCACTGAAGCTTTCTTT. This gives the protein CASSRRGSVTEAFF.

The chain couples TRBV7-2 to TRBJ2-1; the match to TRBD2 covers 12 bases. V was clipped by 4 bases and J by 7 bases; unmatched bases: 5. This CDR3 spans 15 amino acids. Germline lookup yields CDR1 SGHTA and CDR2 FQGNSA. The CDR3 protein is CASSWGLAGMNEQFF. CDR3 DNA sequence: TGTGCCAGCAGCTGGGGACTAGCGGGCATGAATGAGCAGTTCTTC.

This clone was detected once. The rearrangement links TRBV5-1 to TRBJ2-5; TRBD1 agrees at 9 bases. Germline V gene lookup returns CDR1 SGHRS and CDR2 YFSETQ. This CDR3 has 15 residues. With 2 bases clipped from V and 3 bases from J, the junction kept 5 bases outside the gene matches. This CDR3 reads CASSFSTGGEETQYF. The CDR3 DNA follows: TGCGCCAGCAGCTTTTCCACAGGGGGCGAAGAGACCCAGTACTTC.

The chain carries TRBV6-5 and TRBJ2-4, with D possibly TRBD1 on 7 matching bases. V lost 7 bases and J lost 8, with 18 bases in between. This CDR3 is 14 amino acids long. Germline V CDR1 and CDR2: MNHEY, SVGAGI. The CDR3 here is CASTPRQGLDIQYF. CDR3 coding DNA: TGTGCCAGCACACCAAGACAGGGACTGGACATTCAGTACTTC.

The chain employs TRBV5-1 and TRBJ1-1; maybe TRBD1 (6 bases). The germline CDR1 and CDR2 sequences are SGHRS and YFSETQ. Trimming cost V 7 bases and J 4 bases, with 11 bases left between them. CDR3 size: 12 residues. The CDR3 spells CASGSDSTEAFF. CDR3 coding DNA: TGCGCCAGCGGATCGGACAGCACTGAAGCTTTCTTT.

The chain has TRBV9 and TRBJ2-3; perhaps TRBD2 as D (6 bases). Germline CDR1 SGDLS, CDR2 YYNGEE. V lost 4 bases to trimming and J lost 4 bases, with 16 bases between them. The CDR3 totals 15 residues. This chain's CDR3 is CASSPSVLAADTQYF. Here the CDR3 DNA reads TGTGCCAGCAGCCCGTCTGTACTAGCCGCAGATACGCAGTATTTT.

This sequence joins TRBV11-3 and TRBJ2-1, with 12 bases fitting TRBD2. CDR1 SGHNT and CDR2 YENEEA come from the germline V gene. V trimming: 1 base; J trimming: 3 bases; junction bases outside the gene matches: 4. The CDR3 contains 17 residues. The CDR3 sequence is CASSLASGGVFYNEQFF. The CDR3 DNA reads as TGTGCCAGCAGCTTAGCTAGCGGGGGGGTTTTCTACAATGAGCAGTTCTTC.

This chain joins TRBV5-5 and TRBJ2-1, with TRBD1 matching 10 bases. Germline V lookup: CDR1 SGHKS, CDR2 YYEKEE (reference sequence). The CDR3 spans 18 residues. V dropped 3 bases and J dropped 4; count of bases not matched to a gene: 13. CDR3 DNA: TGTGCCAGCAGCTCCACCGCCTCCGACAGGGGGCTATACAATGAGCAGTTCTTC. Its translation is CASSSTASDRGLYNEQFF.